These 4 T cell receptor beta chains share one sample of origin, sequenced in a study of blood T cell repertoires in COVID-19 (dated by TCRdb to 2018 to 2021). Libraries came from the immunoSEQ multiplex PCR assay. The clones in this table, taken by TCRdb from immuneACCESS, are in-frame only. Not every clone is retained; where verified, under half of the shortfall comes from an unresolved V gene, and the cause of the rest is unknown. The sample table records approximately 200,000 clones; roughly four fifths of these occur just once. The leading ten clones occupy about 12% of the sample. The sequenced sample was PBMCs or T cells enriched from blood (not recorded which). All receptors derive from a man aged 40-50 years who had recovered from COVID-19.

CDR3 bases: TGTGCCAGTAGTACCACCCGGGGGACAGCCCTTAACTATGGCTACACCTTC. It is translated as CASSTTRGTALNYGYTF. The chain employs TRBV19 and TRBJ1-2; 7 bases align to TRBD1. V dropped 4 bases and J dropped 1; count of bases not matched to a gene: 12. Germline CDR1 LNHDA, CDR2 SQIVND (reference sequence). The CDR3 has 17 residues.

This chain joins TRBV7-2 and TRBJ2-1; D gene ambiguous. V lost 1 base, J lost 4 bases, and 11 bases lay in between. Germline V CDR1 and CDR2: SGHTA, FQGNSA. CDR3 length equals 15 residues. The CDR3 DNA sequence: TGTGCCAGCAGCTTAGGCGGCGGCACTTACAATGAGCAGTTCTTC. It is translated as CASSLGGGTYNEQFF.

This clone was observed a single time. The rearrangement joins TRBV2 to TRBJ1-1; D is unresolved. Germline loops: CDR1 SNHLY, CDR2 FYNNEI. The ends were cut back, 3 bases at V and 4 bases at J, with 6 bases in the middle. CDR3 size: 12 residues. CDR3 nucleotides: TGTGCCAGCAGTGACCGGGGCACTGAAGCTTTCTTT. This gives the protein CASSDRGTEAFF. Full variable domain (remainder filled in from reference TRBV2 and TRBJ1-1): EPEVTQTPSHQVTQMGQEVILRCVPISNHLYFYWYRQILGQKVEFLVSFYNNEISEKSEIFDDQFSVERPDGSNFTLKIRSTKLEDSAMYFCASSDRGTEAFFGQGTRLTVV.

This clone showed up just a few times. The genes are TRBV5-5 and TRBJ1-1, with 7 positions matching TRBD1. In germline, CDR1 is SGHKS, CDR2 YYEKEE (reference sequence). The CDR3 is made up of 14 amino acids. Trimming took 4 bases from V and 6 from J; bases not matched to a gene: 9. For the CDR3, the DNA is TGTGCCAGCAGCAATATAGGGGGCAGGGCTGAAGCTTTCTTT. Its translation: CASSNIGGRAEAFF. Supplemented by reference TRBV5-5 and TRBJ1-1, the full variable domain reads DAGVTQSPTHLIKTRGQQVTLRCSPISGHKSVSWYQQVLGQGPQFIFQYYEKEERGRGNFPDRFSARQFPNYSSELNVNALLLGDSALYLCASSNIGGRAEAFFGQGTRLTVV.